The 12 T cell receptor beta chains given below trace back to one sample, sequenced in a study of blood T cell repertoires in COVID-19 (TCRdb year 2020). Libraries came from the immunoSEQ multiplex PCR assay. Imported from immuneACCESS, the table was reduced by TCRdb to in-frame sequences with V and J called. These copies leave out some clones; in studies compared against another copy, an unresolved V gene accounts for under half, and the cause of the remainder is not known. Here the sample has about 320,000 clones; more than 70% occur a single time. The top ten constitute roughly 1.7% of the sample. The material sequenced was peripheral blood. The receptors here all came from a woman aged 25 to 39 with COVID-19, enrolled during active disease.

The count of this clone is one. This chain connects TRBV11-2 to TRBJ1-4; D is ambiguous. Germline loops: CDR1 SGHAT, CDR2 FQNNGV. V was trimmed by 3 bases and J by 8 bases, leaving 7 bases between them. CDR3 size: 12 residues. The CDR3: CASSFPREKLFF. The DNA of the CDR3 is TGTGCCAGCAGCTTTCCCCGGGAAAAACTGTTTTTT.

The rearrangement uses TRBV11-2 and TRBJ2-2; D remains ambiguous. CDR1 is SGHAT, CDR2 FQNNGV, per germline. The CDR3 runs to 14 residues. V gave up 1 base and J gave up 0 bases, with 3 bases separating them. The DNA for the CDR3 is TGTGCCAGCAGCTTAGGCGCGAACACCGGGGAGCTGTTTTTT. It is translated as CASSLGANTGELFF.

This sequence joins TRBV5-1 and TRBJ2-2; 7 bases line up with TRBD1. In germline, CDR1 is SGHRS, CDR2 YFSETQ. Trimming cost V 5 bases and J 7 bases; bases outside gene matches: 11. This CDR3 region has 15 residues. DNA for the CDR3: TGCGCCAGCAGGGGCACGACAGGGACGGGCGGGGAGCTGTTTTTT. It is translated as CASRGTTGTGGELFF.

This clone appeared a single time. The chain carries TRBV5-1 and TRBJ1-2, with D unclear. The CDR3 contains 14 residues. V was clipped by 0 bases and J by 2 bases, with 8 bases between them. Germline values: CDR1 SGHRS, CDR2 YFSETQ. The CDR3 is CASSLDNWNYGYTF. CDR3 coding DNA: TGCGCCAGCAGCTTGGATAACTGGAACTATGGCTACACCTTC.

This chain links TRBV5-4 with TRBJ1-2; 7 positions agree with TRBD1. J gave up 0 bases and V 6 bases, and 2 bases lay outside the gene matches. CDR1 is SGHNT and CDR2 is YYREEE in the germline V gene (reference sequence). This CDR3 has 13 amino acids. The CDR3: CASKGATNYGYTF. In nucleotides, the CDR3 is TGTGCCAGCAAGGGGGCCACTAACTATGGCTACACCTTC.

The chain carries TRBV28 and TRBJ2-4; D might be TRBD1 (6 bases). Trimming pared 3 bases from V and 0 bases from J, leaving 9 bases between. CDR3 size: 15 residues. Germline-derived CDR1 and CDR2 are MDHEN and SYDVKM. CDR3 sequence: CASSLYRVAKNIQYF. The CDR3 region has the DNA TGTGCCAGCAGTTTGTACAGGGTAGCCAAAAACATTCAGTACTTC.

The chain recombines TRBV11-3 with TRBJ1-1; 8 bases match TRBD1. The germline V gene encodes CDR1 SGHNT and CDR2 YENEEA. The CDR3 runs to 17 residues. J was trimmed by 1 base and V by 5 bases; bases with no gene match: 12. This CDR3 is CASSLSIIGTGNTEAFF. CDR3 DNA: TGTGCCAGCAGCCTGTCCATCATCGGGACAGGGAACACTGAAGCTTTCTTT. The full variable domain, rest sourced from reference TRBV11-3 and TRBJ1-1, is EAGVVQSPRYKIIEKKQPVAFWCNPISGHNTLYWYLQNLGQGPELLIRYENEEAVDDSQLPKDRFSAERLKGVDSTLKIQPAELGDSAVYLCASSLSIIGTGNTEAFFGQGTRLTVV.

The chain is built from TRBV7-8 and TRBJ2-7, with D uncertain. Germline V lookup: CDR1 SGHVS, CDR2 FQNEAQ. Trimming pared 3 bases from V and 4 bases from J, leaving 16 bases between. There are 15 residues in the CDR3. The CDR3 DNA is TGTGCCAGCAGCTTTCAAGAGCGTTTGAGGTACGAGCAGTACGTC. Translating it yields CASSFQERLRYEQYV.

V is TRBV2 and J is TRBJ1-2; the match to TRBD1 covers 7 bases. The length of the CDR3 is 14 residues. The V gene end was trimmed by 6 bases and the J gene end by 7 bases; junction bases not matched to a gene: 11. CDR1 is SNHLY, CDR2 FYNNEI, per germline. CDR3 DNA: TGTGCCAGCAGGAGCCGGGACAGCCTTATTGGCTACACCTTC. The encoded protein is CASRSRDSLIGYTF.

CDR3 sequence reads: CASSFGGSNEQFF. In nucleotides, the CDR3 is TGTGCCAGCAGTTTCGGGGGATCCAATGAGCAGTTCTTC. V is TRBV27 and J is TRBJ2-1, with a possible D match to TRBD2 (6 bases). CDR1 and CDR2 from the germline V gene are MNHEY and SMNVEV (reference sequence). The CDR3 is 13 amino acids. V was pared by 3 bases and J by 6 bases, with 9 bases between.

The rearrangement uses TRBV19 and TRBJ2-7; D call uncertain. CDR1 is LNHDA, CDR2 SQIVND, per germline (reference sequence). Trimming left V 6 bases short and J 4 bases short, with 16 bases between. CDR3 length equals 14 residues. Written as DNA, the CDR3 is TGTGCCAGTAGCGCCTCGACGGGTAAATACGAGCAGTACTTC. Translated, it gives CASSASTGKYEQYF.

This clone is a singleton in its sample. The gene calls are TRBV19 and TRBJ1-5, with D unresolved. Germline-derived CDR1 and CDR2 are LNHDA and SQIVND (reference sequence). The CDR3 has 14 amino acids. Trimming left V 8 bases short and J 0 bases short, with 11 bases between. CDR3: CASAGGPSNQPQHF. CDR3 nucleotides: TGTGCCAGTGCAGGAGGGCCTAGCAATCAGCCCCAGCATTTT. Full variable domain (missing parts from reference TRBV19 and TRBJ1-5): DGGITQSPKYLFRKEGQNVTLSCEQNLNHDAMYWYRQDPGQGLRLIYYSQIVNDFQKGDIAEGYSVSREKKESFPLTVTSAQKNPTAFYLCASAGGPSNQPQHFGDGTRLSIL.